This T cell receptor (beta chain) originates from a study of cytomegalovirus exposure and HLA in healthy donors. Remarks on this clone: Its antigen is unknown.

V was pared by 8 bases and J by 4 bases, with 11 bases between. The V gene's germline CDR1 is MDHEN and CDR2 SYDVKM. The CDR3 covers 12 residues. PCR employed 60 Vbeta and 13 Jbeta primers. Sequencing was performed with immunoSEQ multiplex PCR; in TCRdb, only in-frame clones are kept and a portion is missing. The sample comprises 100,000 or so clones, around 77% of which are singletons, and 9.5% to 13% rests with the top ten. Findings and caveats of the study: One cluster of highly shared sequence variants probably arose as a sequencing artifact. In a later analysis, specific HLA alleles were associated with over 15,000 TCR beta sequences at a 0.05 false discovery rate. Analyses of presence/absence relied on an assumption of roughly uniform sequencing depth across donors.

The clonotype comes from a man in his forties in good health and CMV-seropositive. The sequenced sample was PBMCs. The genes are TRBV28 and TRBJ1-1, with D uncertain. The CDR3 spells CASGRHLTEAFF. DNA for the CDR3: TGTGCCAGCGGGCGACATCTCACTGAAGCTTTCTTT.